A selection of T cell receptor beta chains follows, all from one sample in a study of blood T cells in healthy people across ages. MiXCR, applied by TCRdb to the 5' RACE reads, yields one record per CDR3 protein. This repertoire shows some 1.5 million distinct CDR3 sequences, about 30% found once; its top ten account for 7.7%. Sequencing was performed on blood. All receptors derive from a woman in her 30s in good health. CDR3s leave out the opening cysteine and the closing phenylalanine or tryptophan.

j_gene: TRBJ2-7
v_gene: TRBV29-1
CDR3aa: SVEGLAESYEQY

j_gene: TRBJ2-5
v_gene: TRBV6-6
CDR3aa: ASSYRGGYETRY

j_gene: TRBJ2-5
v_gene: TRBV6-5
CDR3aa: ATWLPGGGGTQY

j_gene: TRBJ2-3
v_gene: TRBV20-1
CDR3aa: SATRQEDTQY

j_gene: TRBJ1-2
v_gene: TRBV7-9
CDR3aa: ASSLPGQGITLGYT

j_gene: TRBJ2-3
v_gene: TRBV5-5
CDR3aa: ASSLQGQGTDTQY

j_gene: TRBJ2-4
v_gene: TRBV20-1
CDR3aa: SAGQNLAKNIQY

j_gene: TRBJ2-7
v_gene: TRBV6-6
CDR3aa: ASTKADSSYEQY

j_gene: TRBJ2-5
v_gene: TRBV21-1
CDR3aa: ASSKAGFFPPGPQETQY

j_gene: TRBJ2-7
v_gene: TRBV6-4
CDR3aa: ASSETDRDPYEQY

j_gene: TRBJ1-2
v_gene: TRBV10-3
CDR3aa: AISERQDGYT

j_gene: TRBJ2-1
v_gene: TRBV20-1
CDR3aa: SARSPGLASNKQF

j_gene: TRBJ2-6
v_gene: TRBV12-3/TRBV12-4
CDR3aa: ASSAPSWVTSSGANVLT

j_gene: TRBJ2-3
v_gene: TRBV12-3/TRBV12-4
CDR3aa: ASSNRDLTQY

j_gene: TRBJ1-6
v_gene: TRBV6-4
CDR3aa: ATIRRQGSSSYNSPLH

j_gene: TRBJ2-1
v_gene: TRBV5-1
CDR3aa: ASRPPLAGGRDEQF

j_gene: TRBJ1-2
v_gene: TRBV4-1
CDR3aa: ASGQGRARHNYGYT

j_gene: TRBJ2-1
v_gene: TRBV19
CDR3aa: ASSSLSAGGDNEQF

j_gene: NA
v_gene: TRBV5-1
CDR3aa: ASSLGRRSDFQETQY

j_gene: TRBJ2-1
v_gene: TRBV10-3
CDR3aa: AISGASGRDFYNEQF

j_gene: TRBJ1-1
v_gene: TRBV28
CDR3aa: ASSDAGKALDTEAF

j_gene: TRBJ2-7
v_gene: TRBV10-2
CDR3aa: ASSPRDGYGQY

j_gene: TRBJ2-1
v_gene: TRBV6-6
CDR3aa: ASSLTTGTNNEQF

j_gene: TRBJ2-3
v_gene: TRBV5-5
CDR3aa: ASSLVLGADTQY

j_gene: TRBJ2-1
v_gene: TRBV3-1
CDR3aa: ASSPGRNGNEQF

j_gene: TRBJ2-5
v_gene: TRBV28
CDR3aa: ASSLNSRGETQY

j_gene: TRBJ1-2
v_gene: TRBV7-7
CDR3aa: ASRKYDRLYGYT

j_gene: TRBJ1-2
v_gene: TRBV7-2
CDR3aa: ASSPARAWSYT

j_gene: TRBJ2-4
v_gene: TRBV5-1
CDR3aa: ASSTRGVNIQY

j_gene: TRBJ2-5
v_gene: TRBV7-9
CDR3aa: ASSLVVSNEQY